This passage covers 10 T cell receptor beta chains from one sample sequenced in a study of blood T cells in healthy people across ages. Sample-barcoded 5' priming and a J-beta primer mix drove a second PCR of 7 to 11 cycles. TCRdb re-called the 5' RACE reads with MiXCR, one entry per CDR3 protein. The sample comprises hundreds of thousands of distinct CDR3 sequences, 25% of which are singletons, and 8% to 10% rests with the top ten. These data were likewise used in another study, on T cells of mothers and their children.

The sequenced sample consisted of blood. All receptors come from a boy under 18 in good health.

This sequence joins TRBV12-5 and TRBJ2-2; a possible D gene is TRBD2 (5 bases). The CDR3 spans 15 residues. Germline V gene lookup returns CDR1 LGHNT and CDR2 FRNRAP. V shed 2 bases and J shed 4 bases, with 11 bases lying between them. The CDR3 nucleotides read TGTGCTAGTGGTTTGCTGAGCGGCGCCACCGGGGAGCTGTTTTTT. As protein: CASGLLSGATGELFF.

The V gene is TRBV9, the J gene TRBJ1-1; D is unclear. The ends were cut back, 2 bases at V and 6 bases at J, with 17 bases in the middle. Germline CDR1 reads SGDLS; CDR2 reads YYNGEE. The CDR3 length is 15 residues. The CDR3 loop is CASSVSGGGLPEAFF. CDR3 sequence (DNA): TGTGCCAGCAGCGTCTCGGGAGGAGGGTTGCCTGAAGCTTTCTTT.

The genes are TRBV5-1 and TRBJ2-5; D perhaps matches TRBD2 (6 bases). Germline values: CDR1 SGHRS, CDR2 YFSETQ. The CDR3 has 14 amino acids. Trimming shortened V by 3 bases and J by 4 bases, and 13 bases separated the two germline ends. CDR3 sequence reads: CASSWRVDRETQYF. The CDR3 bases are TGCGCCAGCAGCTGGAGGGTTGACCGAGAGACCCAGTACTTC.

This clonotype was counted only a few times. This chain connects TRBV28 to TRBJ1-1; the D is unclear. Trimming took 6 bases from V and 3 from J, leaving 17 bases between them. The CDR3 runs 15 residues. The germline V gene encodes CDR1 MDHEN and CDR2 SYDVKM. The CDR3 sequence: CASSPWDGRYTEAFF. CDR3 coding DNA: TGTGCCAGCAGCCCCTGGGATGGGCGGTACACTGAAGCTTTCTTT.

This clonotype has only a few counts. J is TRBJ2-5 and V is TRBV29-1; 9 bases fit TRBD2. Germline trimming cut 3 bases from V and 5 bases from J; bases unmatched to any gene: 10. CDR1 and CDR2 (germline): SQVTM, ANQGSEA. The CDR3 loop spans 15 amino acids. The CDR3: CSVDIASGIGETQYF. The CDR3, as DNA: TGCAGCGTTGATATCGCTAGCGGGATAGGTGAGACCCAGTACTTC.

The rearrangement uses TRBV20-1 and TRBJ1-3, with a tentative D call TRBD1 (6 bases). The germline gives CDR1 DFQATT, CDR2 SNEGSKA (reference sequence). V lost 4 bases and J lost 0, with 10 bases in between. The CDR3 has 14 amino acids. The CDR3 coding sequence is TGCAGTGCTACAACAGGGCGCTCTGGAAACACCATATATTTT. Protein: CSATTGRSGNTIYF.

Concerning this clonotype: Relative to the germline gene, one junction end is altered; a read error may explain this. The rearrangement uses TRBV28 and TRBJ2-4, with 7 bases aligning to TRBD1. Germline V gene lookup returns CDR1 MDHEN and CDR2 SYDVKM. This CDR3 is 14 amino acids long. This chain's CDR3 is CASSIGTEKNLQYF. The CDR3 nucleotides read TGTGCCAGCAGCATTGGGACAGAGAAAAACCTTCAGTACTTC.

This chain joins TRBV28 and TRBJ2-5; D unresolved. Germline V lookup: CDR1 MDHEN, CDR2 SYDVKM. This CDR3 has 14 amino acids. V was clipped by 5 bases and J by 2 bases, with 12 bases between them. The CDR3 DNA is TGTGCCAGCAGTGCACTCCCGTCACAAGAGACCCAGTACTTC. Amino acids: CASSALPSQETQYF.

The CDR3 DNA follows: TGTGCCAGCAGCGTAGTTGAACTAGCGGGGGCCCGAGCCGGGGAGCTGTTTTTT. Translating it yields CASSVVELAGARAGELFF. V gene TRBV9 combines with J gene TRBJ2-2; 11 bases fit TRBD2. Germline-derived CDR1 and CDR2 are SGDLS and YYNGEE. Trimming cost V 0 bases and J 6 bases; bases outside gene matches: 10. The CDR3 contains 18 residues.

This clonotype was counted a few times. The chain links TRBV7-2 to TRBJ1-4; TRBD1 aligns across 7 bases. The junction had 7 bases not matched to a gene; V was cut back by 5 bases and J by 7 bases. This CDR3 contains 14 residues. Looked up from germline, CDR1 is SGHTA and CDR2 is FQGNSA. This chain's CDR3 is CASSQRGRSEKLFF. Here the CDR3 DNA reads TGTGCCAGCAGCCAAAGGGGGCGAAGTGAAAAACTGTTTTTT.